The present entry profiles one T cell receptor (beta chain) with its context. What antigen it recognizes has not been identified. Within one base of it there is no much larger clone, and no base qualities were kept. This sample was included in a study of blood T cell repertoires in COVID-19 (TCRdb year 2020). Broadly, across the study: The collaborator samples originated in the United States, Italy and Spain and spanned the acute and convalescent phases of COVID-19. The material from the prospective study consisted of cDNA or gDNA derived from T cells, B-cell-depleted T cells, or PBMCs. Deeply sampled blood TCRbeta repertoires from subjects exposed to, actively infected with, or recovered from COVID-19 were included in the dataset. The repertoires were released in a freely available public database meant as a resource for research on the immune response to SARS-CoV-2. Where HLA class I and class II types were available, the types were taken from metadata supplied by the sample provider, not from assay-based typing. Nearly every sample came with metadata listing a de-identified subject ID, COVID-19 status, age in years and sex. Samples came from the ongoing ImmuneRACE study (first 160 participants) plus 1,254 subjects from 6 global collaborators.

Participants in the prospective study were aged about 18 to 89 years, lived in about two dozen United States geographic areas, and enrolled through a virtual design. To assign participants to cohorts, the prospective study relied on clinical history that participants themselves reported in a screening survey and a study questionnaire. Exposed participants had been in contact, within 2 weeks of entering the study, with a person who had a PCR-confirmed or clinician-diagnosed case of COVID-19. Each participant in the prospective study had whole blood, serum and a nasopharyngeal or oropharyngeal swab collected by mobile phlebotomists. Additional blood draws and questionnaires over a 2-month period could optionally be provided by prospective study participants. Before DNA extraction, blood samples from the prospective study were shipped at room temperature or frozen. The paper as a whole reports these results and caveats: How much clinical and demographic metadata was included differed by source and by participant, and the metadata was provided uncurated.

TCRbeta CDR3 regions were amplified from genomic DNA by means of the immunoSEQ Assay, a bias-controlled multiplex PCR. On the authors' methods: The number of nucleated cells in each sample was estimated from the amplification of reference gene primers within the assay. To quantify the absolute abundance of each unique TCRbeta CDR3 rearrangement, sequence reads were collapsed and filtered. Productive Simpson clonality was computed per sample as the square root of Simpson's diversity index over productive rearrangements. Imported from immuneACCESS, the table was reduced by TCRdb to in-frame sequences with V and J called. These copies leave out some clones; in studies compared against another copy, an unresolved V gene accounts for under half, and the cause of the remainder is not known. V, J and clone size were drawn from that table, and D and trimming were deduced from the DNA. The sample yields some 290,000 clones; more than 90% were counted once. Approximately 4.1% of the sample comes from the top ten.

The TCR comes from a young woman who had been exposed to COVID-19. Material: PBMCs or T cells enriched from blood (not recorded which).

The CDR3 in this case is CASRGPGANVLTF. The DNA reads TGTGCCAGCAGGGGCCCTGGGGCCAACGTCCTGACTTTC. Recombination linked TRBV14 to TRBJ2-6, with an unclear D gene assignment. The CDR3 numbers 13 residues from cysteine through phenylalanine. Here the CDR3 DNA is all that survives: 39 bases in frame from base 1. The junction shows trimming of 6 bases on V and 2 bases on J, plus 5 bases between the germline ends. The germline V gene yields SGHDN for CDR1 and FVKESK for CDR2.